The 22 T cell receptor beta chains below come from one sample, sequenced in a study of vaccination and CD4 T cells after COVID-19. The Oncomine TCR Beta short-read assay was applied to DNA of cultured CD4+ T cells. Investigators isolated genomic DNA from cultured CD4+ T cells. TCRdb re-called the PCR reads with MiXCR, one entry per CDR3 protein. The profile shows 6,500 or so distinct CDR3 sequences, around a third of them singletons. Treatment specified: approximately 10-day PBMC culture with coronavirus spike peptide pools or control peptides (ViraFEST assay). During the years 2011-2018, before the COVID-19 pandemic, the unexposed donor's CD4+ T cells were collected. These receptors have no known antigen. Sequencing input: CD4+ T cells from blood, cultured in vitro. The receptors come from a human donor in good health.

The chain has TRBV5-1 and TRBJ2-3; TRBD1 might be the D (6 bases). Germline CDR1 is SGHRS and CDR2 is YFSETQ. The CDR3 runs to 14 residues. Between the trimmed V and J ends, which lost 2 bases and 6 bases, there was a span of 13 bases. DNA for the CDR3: TGCGCCAGCAGCTTAGGACAGACAGACGATACGCAGTATTTT. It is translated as CASSLGQTDDTQYF. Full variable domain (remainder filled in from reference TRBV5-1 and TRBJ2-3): KAGVTQTPRYLIKTRGQQVTLSCSPISGHRSVSWYQQTPGQGLQFLFEYFSETQRNKGNFPGRFSGRQFSNSRSEMNVSTLELGDSALYLCASSLGQTDDTQYFGPGTRLTVL.

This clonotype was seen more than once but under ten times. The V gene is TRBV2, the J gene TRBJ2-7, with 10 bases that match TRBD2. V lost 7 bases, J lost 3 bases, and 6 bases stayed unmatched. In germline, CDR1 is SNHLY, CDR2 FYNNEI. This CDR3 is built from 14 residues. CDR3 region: CASIEREGGYEQYF. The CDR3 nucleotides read TGTGCCAGCATCGAGCGGGAGGGAGGCTACGAGCAGTACTTC.

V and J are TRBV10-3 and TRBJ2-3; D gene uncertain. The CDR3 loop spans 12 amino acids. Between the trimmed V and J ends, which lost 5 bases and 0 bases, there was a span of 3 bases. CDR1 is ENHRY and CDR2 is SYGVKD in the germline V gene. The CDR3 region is CAISSSTDTQYF. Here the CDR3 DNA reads TGTGCCATCAGTTCTAGCACAGATACGCAGTATTTT.

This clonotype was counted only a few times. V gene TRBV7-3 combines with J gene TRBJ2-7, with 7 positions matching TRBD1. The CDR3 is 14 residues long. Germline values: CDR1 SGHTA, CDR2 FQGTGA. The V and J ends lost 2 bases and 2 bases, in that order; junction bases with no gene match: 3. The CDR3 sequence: CASSLGTAPYEQYF. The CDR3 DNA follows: TGTGCCAGCAGCTTAGGGACAGCTCCCTACGAGCAGTACTTC.

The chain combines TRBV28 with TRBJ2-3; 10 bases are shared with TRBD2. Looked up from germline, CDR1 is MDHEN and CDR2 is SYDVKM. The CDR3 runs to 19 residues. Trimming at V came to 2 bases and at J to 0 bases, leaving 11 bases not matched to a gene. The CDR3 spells CASSLGRLAGVTSTDTQYF. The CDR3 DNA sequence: TGTGCCAGCAGTTTAGGCCGGCTAGCGGGAGTCACAAGCACAGATACGCAGTATTTT.

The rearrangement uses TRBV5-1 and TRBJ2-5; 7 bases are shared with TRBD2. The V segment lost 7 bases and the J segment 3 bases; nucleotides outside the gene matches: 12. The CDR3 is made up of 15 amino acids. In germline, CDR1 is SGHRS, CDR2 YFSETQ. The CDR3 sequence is CASLTRGGDEETQYF. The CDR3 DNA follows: TGCGCCAGCCTAACACGGGGAGGGGACGAAGAGACCCAGTACTTC.

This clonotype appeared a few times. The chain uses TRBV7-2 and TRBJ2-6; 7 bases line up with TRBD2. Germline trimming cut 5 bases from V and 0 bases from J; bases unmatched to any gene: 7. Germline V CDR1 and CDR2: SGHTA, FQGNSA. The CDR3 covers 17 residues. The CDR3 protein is CASSPWGGRSGANVLTF. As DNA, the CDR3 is TGTGCCAGCAGCCCGTGGGGGGGTCGCTCTGGGGCCAACGTCCTGACTTTC. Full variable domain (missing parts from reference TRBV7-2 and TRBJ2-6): GAGVSQSPSNKVTEKGKDVELRCDPISGHTALYWYRQSLGQGLEFLIYFQGNSAPDKSGLPSDRFSAERTGGSVSTLTIQRTQQEDSAVYLCASSPWGGRSGANVLTFGAGSRLTVL.

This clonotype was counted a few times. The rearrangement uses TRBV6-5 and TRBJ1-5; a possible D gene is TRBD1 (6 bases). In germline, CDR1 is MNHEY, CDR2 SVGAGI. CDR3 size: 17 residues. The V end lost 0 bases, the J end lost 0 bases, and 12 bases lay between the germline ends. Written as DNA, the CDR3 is TGTGCCAGCAGTTACTCCCGGGACACCTATAGCAATCAGCCCCAGCATTTT. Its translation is CASSYSRDTYSNQPQHF.

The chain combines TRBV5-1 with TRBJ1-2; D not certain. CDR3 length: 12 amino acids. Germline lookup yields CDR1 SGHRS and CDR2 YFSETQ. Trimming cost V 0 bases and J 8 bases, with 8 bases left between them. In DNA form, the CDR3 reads TGCGCCAGCAGCTTGGATTTTAGCGGCTACACCTTC. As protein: CASSLDFSGYTF.

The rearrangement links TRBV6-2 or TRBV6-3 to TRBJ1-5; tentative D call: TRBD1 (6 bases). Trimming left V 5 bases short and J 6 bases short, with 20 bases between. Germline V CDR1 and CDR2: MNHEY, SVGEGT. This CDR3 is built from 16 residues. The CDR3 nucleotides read TGTGCCAGCAGTACCCACAGGGCCGGTCAAACTCAGCCCCAGCATTTT. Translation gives CASSTHRAGQTQPQHF.

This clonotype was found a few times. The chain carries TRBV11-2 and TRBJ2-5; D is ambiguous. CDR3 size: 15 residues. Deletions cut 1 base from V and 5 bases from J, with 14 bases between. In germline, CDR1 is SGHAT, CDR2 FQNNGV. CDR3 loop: CASSLAGAPGETQYF. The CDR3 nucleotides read TGTGCCAGCAGCTTAGCCGGCGCCCCTGGGGAGACCCAGTACTTC.

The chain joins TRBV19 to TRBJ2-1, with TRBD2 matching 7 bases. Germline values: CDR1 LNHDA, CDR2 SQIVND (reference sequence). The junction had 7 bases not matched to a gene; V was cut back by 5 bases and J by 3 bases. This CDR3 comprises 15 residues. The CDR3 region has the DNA TGTGCCAGTAGTCCTAGCGGAGCTAACTACAATGAGCAGTTCTTC. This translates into CASSPSGANYNEQFF.

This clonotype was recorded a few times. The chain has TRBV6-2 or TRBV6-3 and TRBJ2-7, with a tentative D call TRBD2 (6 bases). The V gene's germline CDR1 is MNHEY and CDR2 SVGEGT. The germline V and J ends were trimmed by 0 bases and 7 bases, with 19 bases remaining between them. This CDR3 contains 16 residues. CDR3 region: CASSYSPSEPRGEQYF. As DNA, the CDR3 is TGTGCCAGCAGTTACTCCCCTAGCGAGCCCCGTGGGGAGCAGTACTTC.

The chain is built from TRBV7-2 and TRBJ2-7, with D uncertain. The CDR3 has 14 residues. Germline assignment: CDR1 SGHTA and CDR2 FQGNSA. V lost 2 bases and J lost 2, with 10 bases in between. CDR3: CASSLSLSAYEQYF. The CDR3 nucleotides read TGTGCCAGCAGCTTAAGTCTGAGCGCCTACGAGCAGTACTTC.

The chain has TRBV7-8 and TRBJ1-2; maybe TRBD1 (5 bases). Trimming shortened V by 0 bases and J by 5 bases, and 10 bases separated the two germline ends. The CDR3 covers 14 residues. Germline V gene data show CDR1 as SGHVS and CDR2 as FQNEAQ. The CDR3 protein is CASSLAATAYGYTF. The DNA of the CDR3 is TGTGCCAGCAGCTTAGCGGCGACAGCTTATGGCTACACCTTC.

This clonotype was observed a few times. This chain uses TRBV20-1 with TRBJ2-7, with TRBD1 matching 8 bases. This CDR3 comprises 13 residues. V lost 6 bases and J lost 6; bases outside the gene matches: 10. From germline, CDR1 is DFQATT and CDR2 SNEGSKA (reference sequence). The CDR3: CSAPGGGQSEQYF. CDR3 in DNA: TGCAGTGCGCCAGGGGGCGGTCAGTCCGAGCAGTACTTC.

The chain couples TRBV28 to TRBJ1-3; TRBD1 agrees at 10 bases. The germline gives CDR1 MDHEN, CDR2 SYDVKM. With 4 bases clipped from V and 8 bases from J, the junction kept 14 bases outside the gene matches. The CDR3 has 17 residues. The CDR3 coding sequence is TGTGCCAGCAGTTCCTGGGGGGGGCGACAGGGGGCTGACACCATATATTTT. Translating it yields CASSSWGGRQGADTIYF.

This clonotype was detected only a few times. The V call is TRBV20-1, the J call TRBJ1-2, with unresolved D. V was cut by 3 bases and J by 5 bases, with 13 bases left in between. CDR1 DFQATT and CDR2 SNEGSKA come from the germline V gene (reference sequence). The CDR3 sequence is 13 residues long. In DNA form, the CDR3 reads TGCAGTGCTAGCCTGCCCGCGGGATATGGCTACACCTTC. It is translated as CSASLPAGYGYTF.

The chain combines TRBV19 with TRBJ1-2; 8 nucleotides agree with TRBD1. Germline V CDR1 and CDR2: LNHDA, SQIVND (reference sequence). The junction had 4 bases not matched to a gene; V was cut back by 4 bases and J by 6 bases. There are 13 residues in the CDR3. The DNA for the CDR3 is TGTGCCAGTAGTAAAGGACAGGGCCATGGCTACACCTTC. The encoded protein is CASSKGQGHGYTF.

The CDR3 loop is CASSVRDGYNSPLHF. DNA for the CDR3: TGTGCCAGCAGCGTAAGGGACGGCTATAATTCACCCCTCCACTTT. The V and J genes are TRBV9 and TRBJ1-6, with D perhaps TRBD1 (5 bases). Germline loops: CDR1 SGDLS, CDR2 YYNGEE. With 1 base removed from V and 3 bases from J, the gap between germline ends came to 8 bases. This CDR3 has 15 residues. Drawing the rest from reference TRBV9 and TRBJ1-6, the complete variable domain is DSGVTQTPKHLITATGQRVTLRCSPRSGDLSVYWYQQSLDQGLQFLIQYYNGEERAKGNILERFSAQQFPDLHSELNLSSLELGDSALYFCASSVRDGYNSPLHFGNGTRLTVT.

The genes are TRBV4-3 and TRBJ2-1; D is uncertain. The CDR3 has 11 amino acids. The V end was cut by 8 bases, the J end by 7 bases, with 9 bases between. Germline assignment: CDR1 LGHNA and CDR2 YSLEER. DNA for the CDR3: TGCGCCAGCTCAACCAGGAATGAGCAGTTCTTC. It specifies CASSTRNEQFF.

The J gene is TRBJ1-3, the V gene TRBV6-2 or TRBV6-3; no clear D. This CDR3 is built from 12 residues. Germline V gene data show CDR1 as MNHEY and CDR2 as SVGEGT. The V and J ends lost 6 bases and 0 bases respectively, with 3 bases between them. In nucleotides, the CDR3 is TGTGCCAGCAGGGCCTCTGGAAACACCATATATTTT. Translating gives CASRASGNTIYF.